What follows are 24 T cell receptor beta chains derived from one specimen sequenced in a study of identical twins. MiXCR, applied by TCRdb to the 5' RACE reads, yields one record per CDR3 protein. The sample lists some 710,000 distinct CDR3 sequences, around 6.1% occurring once. Sequencing used naive T cells sorted from blood. The source of these receptors is a man between 18 and 29 years old in good health.

This clonotype showed up just a few times. The chain is built from TRBV24-1 and TRBJ2-3; TRBD2 aligns across 8 bases. The V gene's germline CDR1 is KGHDR and CDR2 SFDVKD. This CDR3 is built from 16 residues. The V segment lost 3 bases and the J segment 2 bases; nucleotides outside the gene matches: 6. CDR3 sequence reads: CATSDPWREVTDTQYF. In nucleotides, the CDR3 is TGTGCCACCAGTGATCCCTGGCGGGAGGTCACAGATACGCAGTATTTT.

This rearrangement joins TRBV28 to TRBJ2-7; D uncertain. CDR3 length: 13 residues. The V gene's germline CDR1 is MDHEN and CDR2 SYDVKM. V lost 5 bases, J lost 4 bases, and 12 bases lay in between. CDR3 protein: CASSAGYPYEQYV. The CDR3 DNA sequence: TGTGCCAGCAGTGCTGGGTACCCATACGAGCAGTACGTC.

This clonotype has a count of ten or more. The chain recombines TRBV5-1 with TRBJ1-1; D not certain. The CDR3 has 14 residues. V lost 3 bases to trimming and J lost 0 bases, with 9 bases between them. Germline CDR1 reads SGHRS; CDR2 reads YFSETQ. CDR3 bases: TGCGCCAGCAGCTCTACTACGGTGAACACTGAAGCTTTCTTT. This encodes CASSSTTVNTEAFF. The complete variable domain, with remaining parts taken from reference TRBV5-1 and TRBJ1-1, reads KAGVTQTPRYLIKTRGQQVTLSCSPISGHRSVSWYQQTPGQGLQFLFEYFSETQRNKGNFPGRFSGRQFSNSRSEMNVSTLELGDSALYLCASSSTTVNTEAFFGQGTRLTVV.

The chain uses TRBV5-1 and TRBJ2-6, with a possible D match to TRBD1 (5 bases). The V and J ends lost 1 base and 0 bases respectively, with 17 bases between them. The CDR3 is 19 residues long. The V gene's germline CDR1 is SGHRS and CDR2 YFSETQ. The CDR3 loop is CASSLRQTQAVSGANVLTF. CDR3 bases: TGCGCCAGCAGCTTGAGACAGACTCAAGCAGTCTCTGGGGCCAACGTCCTGACTTTC.

This clonotype was counted many times. The CDR3 DNA is TGTGCCATCAGTGAGTCTGGACAAGCGGGAAATCAGCCCCAGCATTTT. This encodes CAISESGQAGNQPQHF. The chain has TRBV10-3 and TRBJ1-5, with D maybe TRBD1 (5 bases). Germline CDR1 ENHRY, CDR2 SYGVKD. Trimming pared 0 bases from V and 4 bases from J, leaving 13 bases between. The CDR3 length is 16 residues.

Turning to this clonotype: At one end the junction does not follow the germline gene, possibly because of a read error. This chain uses TRBV7-9 with TRBJ2-1; possibly TRBD1 for D (6 bases). In germline, CDR1 is SEHNR, CDR2 FQNEAQ (reference sequence). The CDR3 runs to 12 residues. Here the CDR3 DNA reads TGTGCCAGCAGCTCCAGGGGTAATGAGCAGTGCTTC. It translates to CASSSRGNEQCF.

J is TRBJ2-5 and V is TRBV7-2, with D possibly called TRBD1 or TRBD2 (5 bases each). CDR3 length: 15 amino acids. Germline values: CDR1 SGHTA, CDR2 FQGNSA. The V end lost 4 bases, the J end lost 4 bases, and 16 bases lay between the germline ends. CDR3 protein: CASSSPGRTAETQYF. The DNA of the CDR3 is TGTGCCAGCAGCTCTCCGGGACGGACGGCAGAGACCCAGTACTTC. Complete variable domain (other parts from reference TRBV7-2 and TRBJ2-5): GAGVSQSPSNKVTEKGKDVELRCDPISGHTALYWYRQSLGQGLEFLIYFQGNSAPDKSGLPSDRFSAERTGGSVSTLTIQRTQQEDSAVYLCASSSPGRTAETQYFGPGTRLLVL.

The table lists this clonotype with a few counts. The V and J genes are TRBV7-3 and TRBJ2-1, with D possibly called TRBD1 or TRBD2 (5 bases each). This CDR3 has 18 amino acids. Germline CDR1 and CDR2: SGHTA and FQGTGA. Trimming left V 2 bases short and J 0 bases short, with 17 bases between. CDR3 nucleotide sequence: TGTGCCAGCAGCTTATATACCGGGACCAGGAGCTCCTACAATGAGCAGTTCTTC. Protein product: CASSLYTGTRSSYNEQFF.

The chain has TRBV5-1 and TRBJ1-4; D ambiguous. The germline V gene encodes CDR1 SGHRS and CDR2 YFSETQ. The CDR3 has 15 amino acids. Trimming removed 3 bases at V and 8 bases at J, with 17 bases between. The CDR3 nucleotides are TGCGCCAGCAGCTCCGAACAGCCGTGGGGAGAAAAACTGTTTTTT. Amino acids: CASSSEQPWGEKLFF.

This clonotype has only a few counts. This chain joins TRBV20-1 and TRBJ2-7; 10 bases map to TRBD2. Trimming at V came to 6 bases and at J to 1 base, leaving 6 bases not matched to a gene. Germline-derived CDR1 and CDR2 are DFQATT and SNEGSKA (reference sequence). This CDR3 is 14 amino acids long. The CDR3 DNA reads TGCAGTGCAGGAAGGACTAGCGGATCCTACGAGCAGTACTTC. Translating gives CSAGRTSGSYEQYF.

This clonotype has at least ten counts. The chain is built from TRBV20-1 and TRBJ2-1; possible D gene TRBD1, 6 bases. Germline V gene sequence: CDR1 DFQATT, CDR2 SNEGSKA (reference sequence). The V end lost 5 bases, the J end lost 8 bases, and 25 bases lay between the germline ends. CDR3 size: 16 residues. As DNA, the CDR3 is TGCAGTGCTCCCACCGCTCGGACAGTAAAGGTCGATGAGCAGTTCTTC. The encoded protein is CSAPTARTVKVDEQFF.

This clonotype was recorded many times. This sequence joins TRBV29-1 and TRBJ2-5; 9 bases match TRBD1. This CDR3 contains 13 residues. The V gene end was trimmed by 3 bases and the J gene end by 4 bases; junction bases not matched to a gene: 3. Germline loops: CDR1 SQVTM, CDR2 ANQGSEA. This CDR3 reads CSVEGQGAETQYF. As DNA, the CDR3 is TGCAGCGTTGAGGGACAGGGAGCAGAGACCCAGTACTTC.

The sample holds a few counts of this clonotype. This rearrangement joins TRBV5-1 to TRBJ2-1, with D unclear. The CDR3 has 14 residues. Trimming stripped 0 bases from V and 4 bases from J, with 8 bases between. The germline gives CDR1 SGHRS, CDR2 YFSETQ. The CDR3 DNA sequence: TGCGCCAGCAGCTTGGTATCCCCTTACAATGAGCAGTTCTTC. It specifies CASSLVSPYNEQFF.

The chain has TRBV11-2 and TRBJ1-2, with 7 bases identical to TRBD1. The CDR3 covers 12 residues. Per germline, CDR1 SGHAT and CDR2 FQNNGV. The V and J ends lost 5 bases and 8 bases, in that order; junction bases with no gene match: 5. The DNA for the CDR3 is TGTGCCAGCAGCCGGGACAGCCGCGGCTACACCTTC. The encoded protein is CASSRDSRGYTF.

This chain uses TRBV3-1 with TRBJ1-2, with unresolved D. Between the trimmed V and J ends, which lost 0 bases and 7 bases, there was a span of 9 bases. Germline V gene lookup returns CDR1 LGHDT and CDR2 YNNKEL (reference sequence). The CDR3 covers 13 residues. In DNA, the CDR3 is TGTGCCAGCAGCCAAGATATAGCTTCTGGCTACACCTTC. This sequence encodes CASSQDIASGYTF.

The chain has TRBV6-5 and TRBJ1-2; 8 bases fit TRBD1. The length of the CDR3 is 17 residues. Germline CDR1 MNHEY, CDR2 SVGAGI. Trimming took 1 base from V and 4 from J; bases not matched to a gene: 11. The CDR3 DNA reads TGTGCCAGCAGTTACTGGCTTGCGGGACAGGCCCTCTATGGCTACACCTTC. It codes for CASSYWLAGQALYGYTF.

Ten or more counts support this clonotype. This chain uses TRBV27 with TRBJ2-5; D could derive from TRBD1 or TRBD2 (5 bases each). The germline V and J ends were trimmed by 3 bases and 4 bases, with 15 bases remaining between them. CDR3 length equals 15 residues. Germline lookup yields CDR1 MNHEY and CDR2 SMNVEV (reference sequence). Here the CDR3 reads CASSFEGQGVETQYF. Written as DNA, the CDR3 is TGTGCCAGCAGTTTCGAGGGGCAGGGAGTAGAGACCCAGTACTTC.

This clonotype has at least ten counts. V and J are TRBV5-1 and TRBJ2-3; 7 nucleotides align to TRBD2. Per the germline V gene, CDR1 is SGHRS and CDR2 is YFSETQ. The CDR3 consists of 14 residues. V gave up 0 bases and J gave up 6 bases; unmatched junction bases: 4. CDR3: CASSLGGLLDTQYF. CDR3 sequence (DNA): TGCGCCAGCAGCTTGGGGGGACTATTGGATACGCAGTATTTT.

This clonotype was recorded at least ten times. This sequence joins TRBV7-9 and TRBJ1-1; D may be TRBD1 (5 bases). This CDR3 contains 15 residues. Germline V gene lookup returns CDR1 SEHNR and CDR2 FQNEAQ (reference sequence). Deletions cut 6 bases from V and 1 base from J, with 15 bases between. The CDR3 bases are TGTGCCAGCAGTCCCCGGGGGAGTTCGAACACTGAAGCTTTCTTT. Its translation is CASSPRGSSNTEAFF.

The chain is built from TRBV18 and TRBJ2-1, with unresolved D. Germline V gene data show CDR1 as KGHSH and CDR2 as LQKENI. V shed 0 bases and J shed 4 bases, with 10 bases lying between them. The CDR3 extends over 15 amino acids. The CDR3 nucleotides read TGTGCCAGCTCACCACCAACGAAAAATTACAATGAGCAGTTCTTC. Protein product: CASSPPTKNYNEQFF. The full variable domain, rest sourced from reference TRBV18 and TRBJ2-1, is NAGVMQNPRHLVRRRGQEARLRCSPMKGHSHVYWYRQLPEEGLKFMVYLQKENIIDESGMPKERFSAEFPKEGPSILRIQQVVRGDSAAYFCASSPPTKNYNEQFFGPGTRLTVL.

In this sample, this clonotype turned up many times. V is TRBV27 and J is TRBJ1-5; D not certain. The CDR3 sequence is 16 residues long. The V end lost 5 bases, the J end lost 7 bases, and 21 bases lay between the germline ends. From germline, CDR1 is MNHEY and CDR2 SMNVEV (reference sequence). The CDR3 DNA sequence: TGTGCCAGCAGTGAGGGAGGGATGATCGAGAGGCAGCCCCAGCATTTT. Encoded protein: CASSEGGMIERQPQHF.

This clonotype was seen at least ten times. This sequence joins TRBV12-3 or TRBV12-4 and TRBJ2-1; 7 bases match TRBD2. The CDR3 is 14 amino acids. With 6 bases clipped from V and 7 bases from J, the junction kept 9 bases outside the gene matches. The CDR3 protein is CASRPAGLVNEQFF. In DNA form, the CDR3 reads TGTGCCAGCAGGCCAGCGGGATTGGTTAATGAGCAGTTCTTC.

Remarks on this clonotype: A much larger clone lies a single base off, so this may be a read error. The chain joins TRBV29-1 to TRBJ2-1; 7 bases agree with TRBD2. The CDR3 covers 14 residues. CDR1 is SQVTM, CDR2 ANQGSEA, per germline. CDR3 bases: TGCAGCGTTGGAGGCGGGAGTCGTTACAATGGGCAGTTCTTC. As protein: CSVGGGSRYNGQFF.

This clonotype has ten or more counts. The rearrangement links TRBV29-1 to TRBJ2-4; D is unclear. The germline V and J ends were trimmed by 4 bases and 0 bases, with 10 bases remaining between them. CDR1 and CDR2 (germline): SQVTM, ANQGSEA. The CDR3 has 14 residues. CDR3 sequence reads: CSVGGSLAKNIQYF. The DNA for the CDR3 is TGCAGCGTTGGTGGCAGTCTAGCCAAAAACATTCAGTACTTC.